This paragraph reports one TCR beta chain. This sample is part of a study of blood T cell repertoires in COVID-19. The overall study: There were acute and convalescent COVID-19 samples, and they came from the United States, Italy and Spain. The analysed material was cDNA or gDNA that came from T cells, B-cell-depleted T cells, or PBMCs.

Libraries were prepared by immunoSEQ multiplex PCR; TCRdb keeps only in-frame clonotypes and omits some of them. The profile shows 45,000 to 65,000 clones, over 80% of them singletons. The germline V gene has CDR1 SNHLY and CDR2 FYNNEI. The ends lost 5 bases at V and 4 bases at J; junction bases unmatched: 8. CDR3 size: 15 residues. This clonotype originated in a man aged 35-49 years with acute or convalescent COVID-19. Material: peripheral blood. The chain is built from TRBV2 and TRBJ2-7; 10 bases line up with TRBD2. This CDR3 reads CASSSIAGGAYEQYF. The CDR3 DNA reads TGTGCCAGCAGTTCTATAGCGGGAGGAGCATACGAGCAGTACTTC.